A selection of T cell receptor beta chains follows, all from one sample in a study of shared clonotypes between healthy human individuals. Profiled with immunoSEQ multiplex PCR; TCRdb holds only in-frame clones, not every one. The table shows about 2 million clones, with around 96% occurring only once. Sample: naive CD8+ T cells sorted from blood. These receptors originate from a man aged 18 to 35 in good health. Each CDR3 is given with its conserved first and last residue. D genes are given only for firm matches. A row's size may be missing; if present it is once, few, many or a size class.

j_gene: TRBJ2-1
abundance: once
v_gene: TRBV7-9
d_gene: -
CDR3aa: CASSATSQDYMNEQFF
CDR3nt: TGTGCCAGCAGCGCCACCTCGCAGGACTATATGAATGAGCAGTTCTTC

j_gene: TRBJ2-1
abundance: -
v_gene: TRBV7-2
d_gene: TRBD1
CDR3aa: CASSYAGTGRFDEQFF
CDR3nt: TGTGCCAGCAGCTACGCCGGGACAGGGAGGTTTGATGAGCAGTTCTTC

j_gene: TRBJ2-7
abundance: -
v_gene: TRBV14
d_gene: -
CDR3aa: CASSQLALKPEQYF
CDR3nt: TGTGCCAGCAGCCAATTAGCGCTTAAACCCGAGCAGTACTTC

j_gene: TRBJ2-7
abundance: few
v_gene: TRBV2
d_gene: TRBD1
CDR3aa: CASSPGTGSYEQYF
CDR3nt: TGTGCCAGTTCACCCGGGACAGGGAGCTACGAGCAGTACTTC

j_gene: TRBJ2-7
abundance: -
v_gene: TRBV5-6
d_gene: -
CDR3aa: CASSLGWQGSYEQYF
CDR3nt: TGTGCCAGCAGCTTGGGTTGGCAGGGCTCCTACGAGCAGTACTTC

j_gene: TRBJ2-7
abundance: -
v_gene: TRBV30
d_gene: TRBD1
CDR3aa: CALSTGAFPSYEQYF
CDR3nt: TGTGCCCTCTCGACAGGGGCCTTTCCCTCCTACGAGCAGTACTTC

j_gene: TRBJ1-1
abundance: -
v_gene: TRBV7-9
d_gene: -
CDR3aa: CASSLAGQAFF
CDR3nt: TGTGCCAGCAGCTTAGCGGGACAAGCTTTCTTT

j_gene: TRBJ2-1
abundance: -
v_gene: TRBV5-6
d_gene: -
CDR3aa: CASSLVASYNEQFF
CDR3nt: TGTGCCAGCAGCTTGGTAGCTTCCTACAATGAGCAGTTCTTC

j_gene: TRBJ2-3
abundance: -
v_gene: TRBV11-2
d_gene: TRBD2
CDR3aa: CASRLGVFQAGGTDTQYF
CDR3nt: TGTGCCAGCAGACTCGGCGTATTCCAAGCGGGAGGGACAGATACGCAGTATTTT

j_gene: TRBJ2-2
abundance: -
v_gene: TRBV28
d_gene: -
CDR3aa: CASTSSWQGGLFF
CDR3nt: TGTGCCAGCACCTCCTCCTGGCAAGGTGGGCTGTTTTTT

j_gene: TRBJ2-7
abundance: -
v_gene: TRBV4-1
d_gene: -
CDR3aa: CASSLRQIGSYEQYF
CDR3nt: TGCGCCAGCAGCCTCCGACAGATAGGTTCCTACGAGCAGTACTTC

j_gene: TRBJ2-1
abundance: -
v_gene: TRBV27
d_gene: -
CDR3aa: CASSPGVWDNEQFF
CDR3nt: TGTGCCAGCAGTCCAGGCGTCTGGGACAATGAGCAGTTCTTC

j_gene: TRBJ2-7
abundance: -
v_gene: TRBV5-1
d_gene: TRBD1
CDR3aa: CASSPGQPYEQYF
CDR3nt: TGCGCCAGCAGCCCGGGACAGCCCTACGAGCAGTACTTC

j_gene: TRBJ2-5
abundance: -
v_gene: TRBV7-9
d_gene: TRBD1
CDR3aa: CASSRTGGETQYF
CDR3nt: TGTGCCAGCAGCAGGACAGGCGGGGAGACCCAGTACTTC

j_gene: TRBJ1-3
abundance: -
v_gene: TRBV13
d_gene: -
CDR3aa: CASSFGAGNTIYF
CDR3nt: TGTGCCAGCAGCTTCGGGGCCGGAAACACCATATATTTT

j_gene: TRBJ1-4
abundance: -
v_gene: TRBV4-1
d_gene: TRBD1
CDR3aa: CASSLPGQGDEKLFF
CDR3nt: TGCGCCAGCAGCCTCCCGGGACAGGGAGATGAAAAACTGTTTTTT

j_gene: TRBJ2-3
abundance: -
v_gene: TRBV6-5
d_gene: -
CDR3aa: CASSYGSLGTDTQYF
CDR3nt: TGTGCCAGCAGTTACGGGTCGCTAGGGACAGATACGCAGTATTTT